The 28 T cell receptor beta chains in this list originate from one sample, sequenced in a study of human T cells and chemical hapten exposure. Time point indicated: patch test 1, 2 weeks after DPC sensitization. As to treatment: therapeutic diphenylcyclopropenone sensitization with weekly scalp DPC. TCRdb called the RACE reads again in MiXCR, with one record for every CDR3 protein. The repertoire consists of tens of thousands of distinct CDR3 sequences, with roughly 10% occurring once and the leading ten covering less than 2.5%. This specimen consisted of whole blood, obtained in connection with sensitization to the hapten diphenylcyclopropenone (DPC). All receptors come from a man between 40 and 49 years old with alopecia areata. Some clones in this sample may be carry-over from other donors' samples.

This clonotype was counted at least ten times. The rearrangement links TRBV13 to TRBJ2-5; 9 bases map to TRBD2. CDR3 length: 14 residues. The germline V gene encodes CDR1 PRHDT and CDR2 FYEKMQ (reference sequence). Trimming at V came to 5 bases and at J to 2 bases, leaving 3 bases not matched to a gene. CDR3 sequence reads: CASSPSGVQETQYF. The CDR3 DNA follows: TGTGCCAGCAGCCCTAGCGGGGTACAAGAGACCCAGTACTTC. The whole variable domain, remainder taken from reference TRBV13 and TRBJ2-5, is AAGVIQSPRHLIKEKRETATLKCYPIPRHDTVYWYQQGPGQDPQFLISFYEKMQSDKGSIPDRFSAQQFSDYHSELNMSSLELGDSALYFCASSPSGVQETQYFGPGTRLLVL.

In its sample, this clonotype was seen many times. The junction shows a germline mismatch at one end, possibly a read error. The chain carries TRBV4-2 and TRBJ1-6, with no clear D. This CDR3 region has 15 residues. Germline CDR1 LGHNA, CDR2 YNFKEQ. As DNA, the CDR3 is TGTGCCAGCAGCCAAGAGCCGGGGAGTGATTCCCCCCTCCACTTT. It yields the protein CASSQEPGSDSPLHF.

V and J are TRBV6-5 and TRBJ2-7, with 10 bases aligning to TRBD2. This CDR3 comprises 16 residues. The germline CDR1 and CDR2 sequences are MNHEY and SVGAGI. The V and J ends lost 5 bases and 3 bases, in that order; junction bases with no gene match: 10. The CDR3 bases are TGTGCCAGCAGTGACACCCCGGGACTAGCGATCTACGAGCAGTACGTC. Protein sequence: CASSDTPGLAIYEQYV.

This clonotype was seen only a few times. The chain combines TRBV28 with TRBJ2-7; D not certain. Per germline, CDR1 MDHEN and CDR2 SYDVKM. V lost 5 bases, J lost 4 bases, and 18 bases lay in between. CDR3 length: 15 amino acids. CDR3 coding DNA: TGTGCCAGCAGTAAACGGACCGGTCTAGGATACGAGCAGTACTTC. Amino acid sequence: CASSKRTGLGYEQYF.

There are a few counts of this clonotype. The chain recombines TRBV7-9 with TRBJ2-5; D is undetermined. V shed 4 bases and J shed 0 bases, with 9 bases lying between them. From germline, CDR1 is SEHNR and CDR2 FQNEAQ (reference sequence). This CDR3 contains 14 residues. CDR3 amino acids: CASSSGSYQETQYF. The CDR3 region has the DNA TGTGCCAGCAGCTCCGGATCGTACCAAGAGACCCAGTACTTC. Full variable domain (remainder filled in from reference TRBV7-9 and TRBJ2-5): DTGVSQNPRHKITKRGQNVTFRCDPISEHNRLYWYRQTLGQGPEFLTYFQNEAQLEKSRLLSDRFSAERPKGSFSTLEIQRTEQGDSAMYLCASSSGSYQETQYFGPGTRLLVL.

This clonotype was counted at least ten times. The chain couples TRBV12-3 or TRBV12-4 to TRBJ1-6; TRBD1 agrees at 7 bases. CDR3 length equals 14 residues. V lost 3 bases, J lost 5 bases, and 1 base stayed unmatched. The CDR3 protein is CASSLTGNNSPLHF. The CDR3 DNA sequence: TGTGCCAGCAGTTTGACAGGGAATAATTCACCCCTCCACTTT.

The V gene is TRBV7-8, the J gene TRBJ2-5; D not resolved. Deletions cut 2 bases from V and 2 bases from J, with 9 bases between. Germline V CDR1 and CDR2: SGHVS, FQNEAQ. The CDR3 runs 14 residues. The CDR3 loop is CASSLSRSQETQYF. CDR3 DNA sequence: TGTGCCAGCAGCTTAAGCAGATCTCAAGAGACCCAGTACTTC. The whole variable domain, remainder taken from reference TRBV7-8 and TRBJ2-5, is GAGVSQSPRYKVAKRGQDVALRCDPISGHVSLFWYQQALGQGPEFLTYFQNEAQLDKSGLPSDRFFAERPEGSVSTLKIQRTQQEDSAVYLCASSLSRSQETQYFGPGTRLLVL.

This clonotype was detected a few times. The chain is built from TRBV9 and TRBJ2-7; D is unclear. Germline lookup yields CDR1 SGDLS and CDR2 YYNGEE. The CDR3 is 14 residues long. Trimming removed 0 bases from V and 0 bases from J, with 7 bases in between. CDR3 residues: CASSVDTDSYEQYF. DNA for the CDR3: TGTGCCAGCAGCGTAGACACGGACTCCTACGAGCAGTACTTC.

This clonotype was observed a few times. The J gene is TRBJ1-3, the V gene TRBV6-5, with 7 bases identical to TRBD1. CDR3 length: 15 amino acids. CDR1 and CDR2 from the germline V gene are MNHEY and SVGAGI. V shed 4 bases and J 4 bases; nucleotides not matched to a gene: 7. CDR3 sequence: CASSSWAGGGNTIYF. DNA of the CDR3: TGTGCCAGCAGTTCGTGGGCAGGGGGAGGAAACACCATATATTTT.

This clonotype was observed at least ten times. CDR3 amino acids: CSARAADTQYF. The CDR3 DNA is TGCAGTGCTAGAGCTGCGGATACGCAGTATTTT. The genes are TRBV20-1 and TRBJ2-3; D unclear. This CDR3 contains 11 residues. The germline gives CDR1 DFQATT, CDR2 SNEGSKA (reference sequence). Deletions cut 1 base from V and 6 bases from J, with 5 bases between.

This clonotype was detected a few times. The chain carries TRBV5-1 and TRBJ1-1; D perhaps matches TRBD1 (5 bases). In germline, CDR1 is SGHRS, CDR2 YFSETQ. Deletions cut 0 bases from V and 1 base from J, with 13 bases between. The length of the CDR3 is 16 residues. The DNA for the CDR3 is TGCGCCAGCAGCTTGGCCTATCAGACAGAGAACACTGAAGCTTTCTTT. It yields the protein CASSLAYQTENTEAFF.

The chain joins TRBV28 to TRBJ2-7; TRBD1 is a possible D gene (6 bases). Germline CDR1 is MDHEN and CDR2 is SYDVKM. The CDR3 covers 12 residues. V was shortened by 5 bases and J by 3 bases, with 8 bases between the two germline ends. CDR3 protein: CASSKDSYEQYV. As DNA, the CDR3 is TGTGCCAGCAGTAAGGACAGCTACGAGCAGTACGTC.

The V and J genes are TRBV11-2 and TRBJ2-5, with 10 bases identical to TRBD2. This CDR3 is 16 amino acids long. The germline gives CDR1 SGHAT, CDR2 FQNNGV. V was pared by 0 bases and J by 5 bases, with 6 bases of the junction left unmatched. In DNA, the CDR3 is TGTGCCAGCAGCTTAGAGAGGACTAGCGGAGGGGAGACCCAGTACTTC. Its translation is CASSLERTSGGETQYF.

The chain links TRBV27 to TRBJ1-5; 7 bases align to TRBD1. V lost 5 bases, J lost 6 bases, and 7 bases stayed unmatched. CDR3 length: 14 residues. Germline values: CDR1 MNHEY, CDR2 SMNVEV (reference sequence). CDR3 loop: CASSPQGGGQPQHF. DNA for the CDR3: TGTGCCAGCAGTCCCCAGGGGGGGGGTCAGCCCCAGCATTTT.

CDR3: CASSYSPGSYEQYV. CDR3 DNA sequence: TGTGCCAGCAGTTACTCGCCCGGATCCTACGAGCAGTACGTC. V and J are TRBV6-5 and TRBJ2-7; unclear D gene. V was trimmed by 0 bases and J by 1 base, leaving 7 bases between them. Germline assignment: CDR1 MNHEY and CDR2 SVGAGI. The length of the CDR3 is 14 residues.

This clonotype has at least ten counts. The chain joins TRBV6-6 to TRBJ1-4; possible D gene TRBD1, 6 bases. CDR3 length equals 15 residues. The V gene lost 6 bases and the J gene lost 7 bases, with 18 bases spanning the gap. Germline V CDR1 and CDR2: MNHNY, SVGAGI (reference sequence). The CDR3 nucleotides are TGTGCCAGCAGGGACGGGGGCAGGGAGAGTGAAAAACTGTTTTTT. Protein: CASRDGGRESEKLFF.

On this clonotype itself: It may be a read error: a sequence one base away is much more abundant. The chain recombines TRBV29-1 with TRBJ2-7; possibly TRBD2 for D (6 bases). Germline lookup yields CDR1 SQVTM and CDR2 ANQGSEA. V shed 7 bases and J shed 3 bases, with 22 bases lying between them. This CDR3 comprises 15 residues. This chain's CDR3 is CSAKTSWQYLYEQYF. As DNA, the CDR3 is TGCAGCGCTAAAACTAGCTGGCAGTACCTCTACGAGCAGTACTTC.

This clonotype came up a few times. The chain uses TRBV5-5 and TRBJ1-5, with TRBD1 identical over 10 bases. V was pared by 4 bases and J by 2 bases, with 9 bases of the junction left unmatched. The length of the CDR3 is 17 residues. CDR1 and CDR2 from the germline V gene are SGHKS and YYEKEE (reference sequence). CDR3 coding DNA: TGTGCCAGCAGCATGGGACAGGGGTTCCTGGGCAATCAGCCCCAGCATTTT. Translating it yields CASSMGQGFLGNQPQHF.

This clonotype was detected only a few times. This chain joins TRBV18 and TRBJ1-5; no clear D gene. CDR3 length: 15 residues. V was trimmed by 6 bases and J by 0 bases, leaving 12 bases between them. Germline CDR1 reads KGHSH; CDR2 reads LQKENI. The CDR3 reads CASSLSSDSNQPQHF. The CDR3, as DNA: TGTGCCAGCTCCCTGAGCAGCGATAGCAATCAGCCCCAGCATTTT.

Note on this clonotype: A read error may account for a junction end that differs from germline. The J gene is TRBJ2-5, the V gene TRBV5-6; D gene uncertain. Germline lookup yields CDR1 SGHDT and CDR2 YYEEEE. CDR3 length: 12 residues. CDR3 DNA: TGTGCCAGCGGCTTGAGGCAAGAGACCCAGTACTTC. This encodes CASGLRQETQYF. Together with reference TRBV5-6 and TRBJ2-5, the CDR3 gives the full variable domain: DAGVTQSPTHLIKTRGQQVTLRCSPKSGHDTVSWYQQALGQGPQFIFQYYEEEERQRGNFPDRFSGHQFPNYSSELNVNALLLGDSALYLCASGLRQETQYFGPGTRLLVL.

This clonotype turned up a few times. The J gene is TRBJ2-1, the V gene TRBV7-3; D remains unclear. CDR3 length: 14 amino acids. V was pared by 1 base and J by 5 bases, with 9 bases between. Germline CDR1 reads SGHTA; CDR2 reads FQGTGA. CDR3 nucleotide sequence: TGTGCCAGCAGCTTAATCGGTGATAACAATGAGCAGTTCTTC. Amino acid sequence: CASSLIGDNNEQFF.

The chain uses TRBV12-3 or TRBV12-4 and TRBJ2-4; TRBD1 agrees at 8 bases. CDR3 length equals 16 residues. Unmatched junction bases numbered 6, after V lost 2 bases and J lost 3 bases. CDR3 loop: CASSLMQGASKNIQYF. In DNA form, the CDR3 reads TGTGCCAGCAGTTTAATGCAGGGGGCGAGCAAAAACATTCAGTACTTC.

This chain uses TRBV5-6 with TRBJ2-1; possibly TRBD1 or TRBD2 for D (5 bases each). CDR1 is SGHDT and CDR2 is YYEEEE in the germline V gene. V dropped 5 bases and J dropped 9 bases, with 21 bases sitting between them. The CDR3 loop spans 15 amino acids. DNA of the CDR3: TGTGCCAGCAGTGGGGCCCTAGCCATTTCAATTGAGCAGTTCTTC. This sequence encodes CASSGALAISIEQFF.

This clonotype was recorded a few times. The chain has TRBV15 and TRBJ2-2; D gene unclear. Germline values: CDR1 LNHNV, CDR2 YYDKDF (reference sequence). V lost 2 bases and J lost 8, with 12 bases in between. This CDR3 contains 14 residues. CDR3 in amino acids: CATSRRPSEGELFF. CDR3 coding DNA: TGTGCCACCAGCAGAAGACCCTCGGAAGGGGAGCTGTTTTTT.

There are many counts of this clonotype. The chain is built from TRBV29-1 and TRBJ1-2; D is uncertain. V lost 1 base and J lost 4, with 13 bases in between. Germline CDR1 reads SQVTM; CDR2 reads ANQGSEA. This CDR3 has 14 residues. This CDR3 is CSVEGRFSGYGYTF. CDR3 in DNA: TGCAGCGTTGAAGGACGGTTTTCCGGCTATGGCTACACCTTC.

The rearrangement uses TRBV4-3 and TRBJ2-3, with a tentative D call TRBD1 (5 bases). V lost 1 base to trimming and J lost 4 bases, with 18 bases between them. This CDR3 spans 17 amino acids. Germline CDR1 LGHNA, CDR2 YSLEER. CDR3 DNA sequence: TGCGCCAGCAGCCAAGGATCCCTGTGGGGCTGGGCAGATACGCAGTATTTT. Translating it yields CASSQGSLWGWADTQYF.

This clonotype was found a few times. J is TRBJ1-1 and V is TRBV12-3 or TRBV12-4; TRBD1 aligns across 8 bases. V shed 6 bases and J 5 bases; nucleotides not matched to a gene: 11. The CDR3 runs to 15 residues. This CDR3 is CASSQGAGRGTEAFF. CDR3 DNA: TGTGCCAGCAGCCAGGGGGCGGGGAGGGGGACTGAAGCTTTCTTT.

The J gene is TRBJ2-3, the V gene TRBV11-2; 8 bases are a match to TRBD1. Germline V gene data show CDR1 as SGHAT and CDR2 as FQNNGV. The V gene end was trimmed by 0 bases and the J gene end by 5 bases; junction bases not matched to a gene: 4. This CDR3 contains 15 residues. The CDR3: CASSLDPGGVDTQYF. CDR3 DNA sequence: TGTGCCAGCAGCTTAGACCCAGGGGGCGTAGATACGCAGTATTTT.